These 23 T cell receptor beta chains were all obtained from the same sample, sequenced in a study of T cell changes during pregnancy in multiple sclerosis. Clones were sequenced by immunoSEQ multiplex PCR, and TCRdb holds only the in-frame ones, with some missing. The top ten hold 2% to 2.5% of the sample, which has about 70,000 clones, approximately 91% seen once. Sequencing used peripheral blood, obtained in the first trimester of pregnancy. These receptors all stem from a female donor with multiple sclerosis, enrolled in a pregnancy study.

The CDR3 loop is CASTGEVYGYTF. CDR3 in DNA: TGTGCCAGCACGGGAGAGGTCTATGGCTACACCTTC. The V call is TRBV28, the J call TRBJ1-2; no clear D. V lost 7 bases and J 4 bases, leaving 10 bases between the germline ends. Looked up from germline, CDR1 is MDHEN and CDR2 is SYDVKM. This CDR3 is 12 amino acids long.

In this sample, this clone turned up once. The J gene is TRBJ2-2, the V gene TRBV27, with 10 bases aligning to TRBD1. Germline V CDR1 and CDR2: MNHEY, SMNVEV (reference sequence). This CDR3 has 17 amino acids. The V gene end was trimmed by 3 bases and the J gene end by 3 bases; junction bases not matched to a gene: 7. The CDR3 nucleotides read TGTGCCAGCAGTTTTGCCCGGGGGACAGGGGACACCGGGGAGCTGTTTTTT. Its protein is CASSFARGTGDTGELFF.

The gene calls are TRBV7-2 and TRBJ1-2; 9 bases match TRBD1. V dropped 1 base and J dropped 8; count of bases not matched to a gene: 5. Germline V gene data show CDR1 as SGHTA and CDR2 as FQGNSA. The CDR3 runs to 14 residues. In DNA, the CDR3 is TGTGCCAGCAGCTTAGAGTGGACAGGGGTCGGCTACACCTTC. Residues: CASSLEWTGVGYTF.

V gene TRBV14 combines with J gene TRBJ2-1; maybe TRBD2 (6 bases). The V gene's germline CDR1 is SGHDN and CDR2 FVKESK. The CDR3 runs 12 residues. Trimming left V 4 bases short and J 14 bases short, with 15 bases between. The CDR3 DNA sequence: TGTGCCAGCAGCCCGGGACTCCTGTATAAGTTCTTC. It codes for CASSPGLLYKFF. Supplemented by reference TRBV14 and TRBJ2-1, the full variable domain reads EAGVTQFPSHSVIEKGQTVTLRCDPISGHDNLYWYRRVMGKEIKFLLHFVKESKQDESGMPNNRFLAERTGGTYSTLKVQPAELEDSGVYFCASSPGLLYKFFGPGTRLTVL.

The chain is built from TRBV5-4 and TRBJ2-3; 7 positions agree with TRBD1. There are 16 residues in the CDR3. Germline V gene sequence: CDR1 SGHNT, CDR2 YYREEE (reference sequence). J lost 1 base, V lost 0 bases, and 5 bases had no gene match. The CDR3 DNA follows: TGTGCCAGCAGCTTGGGAAGGGGGCCGGGCACAGATACGCAGTATTTT. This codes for CASSLGRGPGTDTQYF. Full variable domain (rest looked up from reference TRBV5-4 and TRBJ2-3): ETGVTQSPTHLIKTRGQQVTLRCSSQSGHNTVSWYQQALGQGPQFIFQYYREEENGRGNFPPRFSGLQFPNYSSELNVNALELDDSALYLCASSLGRGPGTDTQYFGPGTRLTVL.

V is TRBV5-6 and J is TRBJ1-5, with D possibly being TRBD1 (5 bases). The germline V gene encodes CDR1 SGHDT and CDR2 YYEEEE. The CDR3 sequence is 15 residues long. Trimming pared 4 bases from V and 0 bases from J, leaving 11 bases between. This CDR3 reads CASSRREYSNQPQHF. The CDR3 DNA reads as TGTGCCAGCAGCCGCAGGGAATATAGCAATCAGCCCCAGCATTTT.

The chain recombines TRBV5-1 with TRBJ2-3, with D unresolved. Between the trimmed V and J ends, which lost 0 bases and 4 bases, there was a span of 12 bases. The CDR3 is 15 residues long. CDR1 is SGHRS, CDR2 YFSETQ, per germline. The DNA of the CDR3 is TGCGCCAGCAGCTTGGACGGTTTTGTTGCAGATACGCAGTATTTT. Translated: CASSLDGFVADTQYF.

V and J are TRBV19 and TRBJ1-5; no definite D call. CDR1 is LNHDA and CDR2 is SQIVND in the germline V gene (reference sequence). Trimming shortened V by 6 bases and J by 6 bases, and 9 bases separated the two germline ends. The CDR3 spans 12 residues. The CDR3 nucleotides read TGTGCCAGTAGCGACTACGGTCAGCCCCAGCATTTT. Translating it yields CASSDYGQPQHF. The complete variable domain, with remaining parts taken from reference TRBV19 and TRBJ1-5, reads DGGITQSPKYLFRKEGQNVTLSCEQNLNHDAMYWYRQDPGQGLRLIYYSQIVNDFQKGDIAEGYSVSREKKESFPLTVTSAQKNPTAFYLCASSDYGQPQHFGDGTRLSIL.

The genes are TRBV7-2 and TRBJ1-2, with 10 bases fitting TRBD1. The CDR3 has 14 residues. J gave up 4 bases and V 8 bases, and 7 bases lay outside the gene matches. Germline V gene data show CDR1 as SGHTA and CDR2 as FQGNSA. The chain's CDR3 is CASVRQGASYGYTF. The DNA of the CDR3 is TGTGCCAGCGTCCGACAGGGGGCCTCCTATGGCTACACCTTC. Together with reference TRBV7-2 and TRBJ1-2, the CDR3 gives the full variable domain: GAGVSQSPSNKVTEKGKDVELRCDPISGHTALYWYRQSLGQGLEFLIYFQGNSAPDKSGLPSDRFSAERTGGSVSTLTIQRTQQEDSAVYLCASVRQGASYGYTFGSGTRLTVV.

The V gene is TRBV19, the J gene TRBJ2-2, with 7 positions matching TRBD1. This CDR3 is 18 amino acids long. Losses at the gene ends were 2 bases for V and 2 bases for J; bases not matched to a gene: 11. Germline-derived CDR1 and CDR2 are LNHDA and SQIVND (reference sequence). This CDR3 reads CASSIPGLQGLNTGELFF. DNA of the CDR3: TGTGCCAGTAGTATACCAGGCCTACAGGGGCTCAACACCGGGGAGCTGTTTTTT.

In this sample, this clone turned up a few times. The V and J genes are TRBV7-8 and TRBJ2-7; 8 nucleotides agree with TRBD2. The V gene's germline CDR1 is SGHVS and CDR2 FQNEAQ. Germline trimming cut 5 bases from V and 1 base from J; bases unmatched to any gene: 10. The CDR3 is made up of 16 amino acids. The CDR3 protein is CASSQLLRGDSYEQYF. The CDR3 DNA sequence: TGTGCCAGCAGCCAGCTTTTGCGGGGGGATTCCTACGAGCAGTACTTC.

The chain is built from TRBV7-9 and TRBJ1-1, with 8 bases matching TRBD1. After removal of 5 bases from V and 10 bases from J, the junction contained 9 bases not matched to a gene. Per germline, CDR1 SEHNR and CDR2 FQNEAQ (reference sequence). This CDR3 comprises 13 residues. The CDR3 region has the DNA TGTGCCAGCAGCGCCAGGACAGGGTTTGGAGCTTTCTTT. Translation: CASSARTGFGAFF.

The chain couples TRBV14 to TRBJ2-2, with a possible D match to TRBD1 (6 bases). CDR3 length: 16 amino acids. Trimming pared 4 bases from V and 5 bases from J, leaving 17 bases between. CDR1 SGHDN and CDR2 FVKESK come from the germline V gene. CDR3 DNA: TGTGCCAGCAGCCCCGCAGGGGTACCGGGGACCGGGGAGCTGTTTTTT. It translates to CASSPAGVPGTGELFF.

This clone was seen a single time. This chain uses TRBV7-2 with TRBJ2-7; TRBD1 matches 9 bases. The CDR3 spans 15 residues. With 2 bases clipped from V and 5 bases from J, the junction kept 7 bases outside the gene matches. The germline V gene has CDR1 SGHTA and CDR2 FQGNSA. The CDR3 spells CASSLYTGGQDEQYF. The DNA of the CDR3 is TGTGCCAGCAGCTTATATACAGGGGGCCAGGACGAGCAGTACTTC.

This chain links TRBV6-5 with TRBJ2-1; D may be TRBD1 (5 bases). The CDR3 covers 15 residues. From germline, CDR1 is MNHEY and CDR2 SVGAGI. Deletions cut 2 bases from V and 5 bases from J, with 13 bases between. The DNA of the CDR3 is TGTGCCAGCAGTTACGGGCAGGGAAACAACAATGAGCAGTTCTTC. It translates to CASSYGQGNNNEQFF.

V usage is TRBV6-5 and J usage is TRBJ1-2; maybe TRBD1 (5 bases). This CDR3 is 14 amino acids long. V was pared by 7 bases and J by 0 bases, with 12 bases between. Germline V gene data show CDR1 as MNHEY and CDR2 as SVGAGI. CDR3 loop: CASTNGGTNYGYTF. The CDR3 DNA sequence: TGTGCCAGCACCAACGGGGGTACTAACTATGGCTACACCTTC.

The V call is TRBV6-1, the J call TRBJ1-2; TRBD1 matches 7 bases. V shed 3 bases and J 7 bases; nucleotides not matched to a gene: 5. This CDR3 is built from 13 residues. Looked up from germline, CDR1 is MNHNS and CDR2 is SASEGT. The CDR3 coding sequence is TGTGCCAGCAGTGACCCAAACAGGGGTGGCTACACCTTC. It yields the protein CASSDPNRGGYTF.

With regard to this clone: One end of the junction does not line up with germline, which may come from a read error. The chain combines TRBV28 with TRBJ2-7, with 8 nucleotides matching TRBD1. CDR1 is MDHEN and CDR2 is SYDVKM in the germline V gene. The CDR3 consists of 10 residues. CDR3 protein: CASGAGQVLF. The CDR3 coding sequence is TGTGCCAGCGGGGCGGGACAGGTCTTGTTC.

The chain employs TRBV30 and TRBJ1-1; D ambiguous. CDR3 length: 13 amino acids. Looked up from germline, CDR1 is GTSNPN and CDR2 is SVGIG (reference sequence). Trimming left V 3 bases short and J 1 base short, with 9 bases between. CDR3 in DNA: TGTGCCTGGAGGATGACTTCGAACACTGAAGCTTTCTTT. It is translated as CAWRMTSNTEAFF.

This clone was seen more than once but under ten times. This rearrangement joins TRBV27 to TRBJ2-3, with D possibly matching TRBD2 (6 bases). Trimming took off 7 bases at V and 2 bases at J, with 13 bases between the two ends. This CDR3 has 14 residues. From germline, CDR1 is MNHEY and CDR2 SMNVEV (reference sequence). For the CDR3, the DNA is TGTGCCAGCAAGGTAGCGGAGAACACAGATACGCAGTATTTT. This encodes CASKVAENTDTQYF.

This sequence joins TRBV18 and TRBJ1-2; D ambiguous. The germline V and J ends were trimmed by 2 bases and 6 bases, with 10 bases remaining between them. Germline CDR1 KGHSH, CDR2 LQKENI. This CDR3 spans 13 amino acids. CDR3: CASSPAADDGYTF. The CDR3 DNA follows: TGTGCCAGCTCACCAGCGGCGGATGATGGCTACACCTTC.

The CDR3 spells CAARGGSVYEQYF. The CDR3 DNA sequence: TGCGCCGCACGAGGCGGGAGCGTCTACGAGCAGTACTTC. The chain carries TRBV10-2 and TRBJ2-7, with TRBD2 matching over 7 bases. The V gene's germline CDR1 is WSHSY and CDR2 SAAADI. CDR3 length: 13 residues. V was clipped by 11 bases and J by 3 bases; unmatched bases: 10.

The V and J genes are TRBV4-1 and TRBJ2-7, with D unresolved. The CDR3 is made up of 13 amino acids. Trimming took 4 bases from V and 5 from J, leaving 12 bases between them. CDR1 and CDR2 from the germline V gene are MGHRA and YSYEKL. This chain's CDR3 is CASSRSPFDEQYF. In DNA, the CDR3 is TGCGCCAGCAGCCGGAGCCCGTTCGACGAGCAGTACTTC.